The clone carrying this T cell receptor beta chain was detected a few times. Authors' processing steps: Estimated nucleated cell counts came from reference gene primer amplification. TCRdb's copy holds only in-frame clones and misses some; the assay was immunoSEQ multiplex PCR. D and trimming come from the DNA, and the V and J calls and clone size come from that table. Of 150,000 to 200,000 clones listed, just over 90% are singletons. J was trimmed by 8 bases and V by 2 bases; bases with no gene match: 6. From germline, CDR1 is SGHTA and CDR2 FQGNSA. The CDR3 consists of 15 residues. This sample is part of a study of blood T cell repertoires in COVID-19. The wider study: COVID-19 samples, acute and convalescent, were from the United States, Italy and Spain.

The material sequenced was peripheral blood. The origin of this receptor is a woman aged 55-69 years with COVID-19, enrolled during active disease. The chain recombines TRBV7-2 with TRBJ1-6; 7 nucleotides match TRBD1. DNA of the CDR3: TGTGCCAGCAGCTTACGAACAGGGGAGCATTCACCCCTCCACTTT. This codes for CASSLRTGEHSPLHF.